A selection of T cell receptor beta chains follows, all from one sample in a study of T cells in Graves' hyperthyroidism and ophthalmopathy. TCRdb itself ran the multiplex PCR reads through MiXCR, one entry per CDR3 protein. The table records under 600,000 distinct CDR3 sequences, more than 15% of them present only once. The sequenced sample consisted of blood. The source is a woman in her thirties or forties with Graves' ophthalmopathy. The CDR3 runs from the conserved cysteine through the conserved F or W. A D gene is named only where the DNA matches it firmly. The size field is filled for only some rows; it gives once, few, many or a size class.

cdr3_nt,cdr3_aa,j_call,v_call,clone_size,d_call
TGTGCCAGCAGTTTCTCAGGACTCAACAATGAGCAGTTCTTC,CASSFSGLNNEQFF,TRBJ2-1,TRBV28,few,.
TGTGCCAGTAGTACCAGTGCAGGCGGTAATTCACCCCTCCACTTT,CASSTSAGGNSPLHF,TRBJ1-6,TRBV19,.,.
TGCAGCGTTGTGGCAGTAGATACGCAGTATTTT,CSVVAVDTQYF,TRBJ2-3,TRBV29-1,few,.
TGTGCCAGTAGGCCCCCGAAGGGGTACCATGAGCAGTTCTTC,CASRPPKGYHEQFF,TRBJ2-1,TRBV19,.,.
TGCGCCAGCAGCTTGAATGACTACAATGAGCAGTTCTTC,CASSLNDYNEQFF,TRBJ2-1,TRBV5-1,few,.
TGTGCCAGCAGCCCCAGCCGGTGGAGGTTTCCTAACTATGGCTACACCTTC,CASSPSRWRFPNYGYTF,TRBJ1-2,TRBV7-8,many,.
TGTGCCAGCAGTGAGGTTGGTGGGGGTCAGCCCCAGCATTTT,CASSEVGGGQPQHF,TRBJ1-5,TRBV6-1,once,.
TGTGCCAGCAGTTCGCCGTTGGGACTTACCTACGAGCAGTACTTC,CASSSPLGLTYEQYF,TRBJ2-7,TRBV2,many,.
TGTGCCAGCACTAGCGGGAGTTTTGAGCAGTACTTC,CASTSGSFEQYF,TRBJ2-7,TRBV28,.,TRBD2
TGTGCCAGCCGCCCGGTCGAGGGGAGCACAGATACGCAGTATTTT,CASRPVEGSTDTQYF,TRBJ2-3,TRBV7-9,few,.
TGTGCCAGCAGCCTGGGTAGCGGGATAGGGGCCGGGCCCGGGGAGCTGTTTTTT,CASSLGSGIGAGPGELFF,TRBJ2-2,TRBV6-1,many,TRBD2
TGTGCCGGTATGCGGGGGAGGGTCGGGGATGAGCAGTTCTTC,CAGMRGRVGDEQFF,TRBJ2-1,TRBV7-9,.,TRBD2
TGCAGCGTTGAAGATTTGGGGGGACCCCAGCATTTT,CSVEDLGGPQHF,TRBJ1-5,TRBV29-1,.,.
TGCAGCGTCACATCCGGACTAGCGGGGTACAATGAGCAGTTCTTC,CSVTSGLAGYNEQFF,TRBJ2-1,TRBV29-1,few,TRBD2
TGCAGTGCTAGAGTTGGGGTAGCTGAAGCTTTCTTT,CSARVGVAEAFF,TRBJ1-1,TRBV20-1,many,.
TGTGCCAGCAGTTTAGAATTCGGCAGGGAAGGAGGCTACACCTTC,CASSLEFGREGGYTF,TRBJ1-2,TRBV12-3/TRBV12-4,few,.
TGTGCCAGCTCACGGACAGACACAGATACGCAGTATTTT,CASSRTDTDTQYF,TRBJ2-3,TRBV18,many,.
TGTGCCAGCAGCGAACGACCATACACAGATACGCAGTATTTT,CASSERPYTDTQYF,TRBJ2-3,TRBV7-2,many,.
TGTGCCAGCAGCTTAGAGGGGGGTCCGACAGGGAAACAGTTCTTC,CASSLEGGPTGKQFF,TRBJ2-1,TRBV7-2,few,.
TGTGCTAGTGGTTCCTTAGCGGGGGGGTACAATGAGCAGTTCTTC,CASGSLAGGYNEQFF,TRBJ2-1,TRBV12-5,many,TRBD2
TGCAGTGCTAGAGAGATATTGGGATTCAATCAGCCCCAGCATTTT,CSAREILGFNQPQHF,TRBJ1-5,TRBV20-1,many,.
TGCAGTGCTAGAGATTATCAGGGGGTGCTCGGGGCACAGTACTTC,CSARDYQGVLGAQYF,TRBJ2-5,TRBV20-1,many,TRBD1
TGTGCCACCAGCAGAGGAGGTGCCAGTCAAGAGACCCAGTACTTC,CATSRGGASQETQYF,TRBJ2-5,TRBV15,many,.
TGTGCTAGTGGTTGGGAGAAGAACACTGAAGCTTTCTTT,CASGWEKNTEAFF,TRBJ1-1,TRBV12-5,few,.
TGTGCCAGCAGCGTAGGAGGACTAGAGGAGACCCAGTACTTC,CASSVGGLEETQYF,TRBJ2-5,TRBV9,many,TRBD2
TGTGCCAGCAGGCCCGGACTAGCGGGGGGACGTGCAGATACGCAGTATTTT,CASRPGLAGGRADTQYF,TRBJ2-3,TRBV2,many,TRBD2
TGTGCCAGCAGCCAAGCTGGAGGCCGGGATACGCAGTATTTT,CASSQAGGRDTQYF,TRBJ2-3,TRBV14,many,.
TGTGCCAGCAGGCCGGGGGCTTCTACTGAAGCTTTCTTT,CASRPGASTEAFF,TRBJ1-1,TRBV28,many,.
TGTGCCTGGAGCCCCCGGGAGGGGTCACCCCTCCACTTT,CAWSPREGSPLHF,TRBJ1-6,TRBV30,many,.
TGTGCCAGCAGTCCACGAGGGGTAGCGGGAGTTTCCGAGCAGTACTTC,CASSPRGVAGVSEQYF,TRBJ2-7,TRBV2,many,TRBD2
TGTGCCAGCAGGACCAGGGGGCGCGGCACAGATACGCAGTATTTT,CASRTRGRGTDTQYF,TRBJ2-3,TRBV28,many,TRBD1
TGTGCCAGCAGTATCCGGGACTTCTATGGCTACACCTTC,CASSIRDFYGYTF,TRBJ1-2,TRBV6-1,many,.
TGTGCCAGCACCCCCACGTCAGCGGGCACCGGGGAGCTGTTTTTT,CASTPTSAGTGELFF,TRBJ2-2,TRBV12-3/TRBV12-4,many,.
TGTGCCAGCAGCTTGCAGGGATACGATGAGCAGTTCTTC,CASSLQGYDEQFF,TRBJ2-1,TRBV11-3,many,.